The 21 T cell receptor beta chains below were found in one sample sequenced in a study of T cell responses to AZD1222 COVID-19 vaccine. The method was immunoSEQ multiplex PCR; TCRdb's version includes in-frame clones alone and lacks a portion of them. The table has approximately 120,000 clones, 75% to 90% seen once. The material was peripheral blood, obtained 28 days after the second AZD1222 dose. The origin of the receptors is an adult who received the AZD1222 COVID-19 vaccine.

The DNA for the CDR3 is TGTGCCAGCAGCGTAGATTCTAGCGTCGGGACCCAGTACTTC. Translated, it gives CASSVDSSVGTQYF. The chain recombines TRBV9 with TRBJ2-5, with D maybe TRBD2 (6 bases). Germline CDR1 reads SGDLS; CDR2 reads YYNGEE. The CDR3 is 14 amino acids. The V end lost 0 bases, the J end lost 7 bases, and 13 bases lay between the germline ends.

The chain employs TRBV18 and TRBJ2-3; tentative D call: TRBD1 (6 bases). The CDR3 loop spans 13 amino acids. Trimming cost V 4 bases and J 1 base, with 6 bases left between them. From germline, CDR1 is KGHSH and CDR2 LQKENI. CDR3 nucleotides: TGTGCCAGCTCACAGGGGGGCACAGATACGCAGTATTTT. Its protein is CASSQGGTDTQYF.

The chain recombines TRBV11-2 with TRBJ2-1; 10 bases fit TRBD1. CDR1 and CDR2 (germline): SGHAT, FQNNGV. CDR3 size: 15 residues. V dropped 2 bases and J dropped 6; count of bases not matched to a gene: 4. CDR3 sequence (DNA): TGTGCCAGCAGCTTAAGCAGACAGGGGGCCAATGAGCAGTTCTTC. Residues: CASSLSRQGANEQFF.

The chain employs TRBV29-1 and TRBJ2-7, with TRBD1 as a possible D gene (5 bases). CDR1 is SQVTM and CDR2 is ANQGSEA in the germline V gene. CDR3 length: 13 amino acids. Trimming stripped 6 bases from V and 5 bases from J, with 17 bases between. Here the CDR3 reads CSVRWQGSHEQYF. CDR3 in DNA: TGCAGCGTCCGATGGCAGGGTAGTCACGAGCAGTACTTC.

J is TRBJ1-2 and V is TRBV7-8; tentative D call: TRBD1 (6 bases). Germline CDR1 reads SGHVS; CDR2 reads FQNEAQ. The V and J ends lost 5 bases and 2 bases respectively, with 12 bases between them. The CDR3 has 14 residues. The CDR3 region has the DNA TGTGCCAGCAGCCAGGCCCAGGGGAACTATGGCTACACCTTC. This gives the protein CASSQAQGNYGYTF.

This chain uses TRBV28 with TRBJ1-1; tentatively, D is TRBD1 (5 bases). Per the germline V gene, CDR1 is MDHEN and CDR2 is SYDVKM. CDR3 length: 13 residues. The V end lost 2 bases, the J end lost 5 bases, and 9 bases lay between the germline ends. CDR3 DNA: TGTGCCAGCAGTTTAACGGGGGTAACTGAAGCTTTCTTT. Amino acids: CASSLTGVTEAFF.

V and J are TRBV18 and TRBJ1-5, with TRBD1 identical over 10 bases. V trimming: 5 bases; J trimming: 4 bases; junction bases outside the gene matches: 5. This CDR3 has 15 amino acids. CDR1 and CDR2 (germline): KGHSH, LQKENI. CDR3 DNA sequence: TGTGCCAGCTCAAGCCGGGACAGGGGTAATCAGCCCCAGCATTTT. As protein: CASSSRDRGNQPQHF.

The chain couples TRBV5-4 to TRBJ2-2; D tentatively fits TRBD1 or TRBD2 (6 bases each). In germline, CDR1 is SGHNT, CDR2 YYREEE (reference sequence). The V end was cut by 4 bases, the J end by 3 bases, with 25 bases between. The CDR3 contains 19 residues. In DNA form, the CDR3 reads TGTGCCAGCAGCCGCGGAGGGGGAATTAGTTTTTCGGACACCGGGGAGCTGTTTTTT. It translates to CASSRGGGISFSDTGELFF.

CDR3: CASSLALGTGENQPQHF. Here the CDR3 DNA reads TGTGCCAGCAGCTTAGCTCTTGGGACAGGGGAAAATCAGCCCCAGCATTTT. The chain couples TRBV7-9 to TRBJ1-5; 10 bases fit TRBD1. This CDR3 contains 17 residues. V lost 0 bases, J lost 4 bases, and 6 bases stayed unmatched. The germline V gene has CDR1 SEHNR and CDR2 FQNEAQ (reference sequence).

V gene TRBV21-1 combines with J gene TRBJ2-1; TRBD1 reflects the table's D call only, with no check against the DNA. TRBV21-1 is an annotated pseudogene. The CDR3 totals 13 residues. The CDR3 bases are TGTGCCAGCATCAAGCAGGGCCACAATGAGCAGTTCTTC. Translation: CASIKQGHNEQFF.

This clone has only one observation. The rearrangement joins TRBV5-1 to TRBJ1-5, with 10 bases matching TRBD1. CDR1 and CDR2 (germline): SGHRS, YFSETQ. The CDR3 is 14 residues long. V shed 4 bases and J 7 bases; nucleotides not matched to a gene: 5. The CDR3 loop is CASSTGQGEQPQHF. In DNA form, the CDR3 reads TGCGCCAGCAGCACAGGACAGGGGGAACAGCCCCAGCATTTT.

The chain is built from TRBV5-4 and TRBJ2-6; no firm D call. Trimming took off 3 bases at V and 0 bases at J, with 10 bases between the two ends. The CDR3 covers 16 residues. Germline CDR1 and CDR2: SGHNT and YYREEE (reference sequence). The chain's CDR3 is CASSWGRASGANVLTF. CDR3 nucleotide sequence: TGTGCCAGCAGCTGGGGTCGGGCCTCTGGGGCCAACGTCCTGACTTTC.

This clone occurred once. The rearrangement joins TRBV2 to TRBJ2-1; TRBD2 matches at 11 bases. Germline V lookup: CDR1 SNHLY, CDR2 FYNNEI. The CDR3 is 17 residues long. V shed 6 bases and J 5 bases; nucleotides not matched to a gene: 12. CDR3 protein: CASRDGRLAGQHNEQFF. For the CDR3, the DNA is TGTGCCAGCAGAGACGGTCGACTAGCGGGGCAGCACAATGAGCAGTTCTTC. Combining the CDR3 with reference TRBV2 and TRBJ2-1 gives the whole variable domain EPEVTQTPSHQVTQMGQEVILRCVPISNHLYFYWYRQILGQKVEFLVSFYNNEISEKSEIFDDQFSVERPDGSNFTLKIRSTKLEDSAMYFCASRDGRLAGQHNEQFFGPGTRLTVL.

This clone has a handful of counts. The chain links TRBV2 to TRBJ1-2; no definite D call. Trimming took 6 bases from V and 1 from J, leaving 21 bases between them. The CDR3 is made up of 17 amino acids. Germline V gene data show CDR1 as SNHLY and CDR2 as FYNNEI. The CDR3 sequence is CASRPGGFSGLNYGYTF. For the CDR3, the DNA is TGTGCCAGCAGGCCCGGTGGGTTTTCGGGCCTTAACTATGGCTACACCTTC.

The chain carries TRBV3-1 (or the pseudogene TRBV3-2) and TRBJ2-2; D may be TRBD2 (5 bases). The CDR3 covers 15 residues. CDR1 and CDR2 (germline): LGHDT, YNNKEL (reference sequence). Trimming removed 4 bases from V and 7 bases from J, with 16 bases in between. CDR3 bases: TGTGCCAGCAGCCGAAGAGGGCCTATAGGCGGGGAGCTGTTTTTT. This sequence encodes CASSRRGPIGGELFF.

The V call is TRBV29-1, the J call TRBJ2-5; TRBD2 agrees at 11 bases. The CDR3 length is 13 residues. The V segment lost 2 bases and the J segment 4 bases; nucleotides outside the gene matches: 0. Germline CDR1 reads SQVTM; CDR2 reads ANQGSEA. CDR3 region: CSVELAGGETQYF. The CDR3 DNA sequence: TGCAGCGTTGAACTAGCGGGGGGAGAGACCCAGTACTTC.

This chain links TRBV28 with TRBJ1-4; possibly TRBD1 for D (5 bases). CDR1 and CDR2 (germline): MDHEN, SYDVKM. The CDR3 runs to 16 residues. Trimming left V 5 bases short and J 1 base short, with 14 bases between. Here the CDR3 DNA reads TGTGCCAGCAGTGTGACAGATGATCTAACTAATGAAAAACTGTTTTTT. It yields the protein CASSVTDDLTNEKLFF.

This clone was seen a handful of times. As DNA, the CDR3 is TGTGCCAGCAGCTCCCAGATCTCCTACGAGCAGTACTTC. Protein product: CASSSQISYEQYF. This chain links TRBV7-9 with TRBJ2-7; D gene ambiguous. Germline loops: CDR1 SEHNR, CDR2 FQNEAQ (reference sequence). The CDR3 covers 13 residues. With 4 bases removed from V and 0 bases from J, the gap between germline ends came to 7 bases.

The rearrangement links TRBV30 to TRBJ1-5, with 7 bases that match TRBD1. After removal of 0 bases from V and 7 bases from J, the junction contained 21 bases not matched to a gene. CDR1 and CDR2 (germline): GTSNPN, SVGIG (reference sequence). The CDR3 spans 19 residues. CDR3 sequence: CAWSVGSMRGQFPGQPQHF. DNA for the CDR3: TGTGCCTGGAGTGTAGGTTCAATGAGGGGGCAGTTCCCGGGACAGCCCCAGCATTTT.

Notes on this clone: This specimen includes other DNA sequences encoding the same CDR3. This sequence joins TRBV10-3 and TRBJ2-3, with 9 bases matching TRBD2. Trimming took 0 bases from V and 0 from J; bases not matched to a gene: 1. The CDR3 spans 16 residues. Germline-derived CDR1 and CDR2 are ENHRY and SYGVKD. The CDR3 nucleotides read TGTGCCATCAGTGAGTCGACTAGCGGTAGCACAGATACGCAGTATTTT. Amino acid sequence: CAISESTSGSTDTQYF.

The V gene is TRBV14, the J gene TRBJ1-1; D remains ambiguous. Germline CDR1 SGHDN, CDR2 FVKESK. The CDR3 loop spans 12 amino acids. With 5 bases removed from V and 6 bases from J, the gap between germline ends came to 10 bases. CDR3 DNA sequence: TGTGCCAGCAGCGAACCTGGGGCTGAAGCTTTCTTT. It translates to CASSEPGAEAFF.